Listed below are T cell receptor beta chains from one sample, sequenced in a study of radiotherapy plus CTLA-4 blockade in lung cancer. Measured with immunoSEQ multiplex PCR; TCRdb has only the in-frame clones, and not every one. The sample gives roughly 110,000 clones, about 85% of which show up once; under 3% is in the top ten. The material sequenced was peripheral blood, taken from a patient treated with radiotherapy plus ipilimumab. All receptors come from a human donor with non-small cell lung cancer that progressed on radiotherapy plus ipilimumab. Some clones in this sample may be carry-over from other donors' samples. Each CDR3 is given with its conserved first and last residue. D genes are given only for firm matches. Clone size is stated in some rows and not others, as once, few, many or a class when expanded.

>.|.|TRBV21-1|TRBJ1-3
TGTGCCAGCAGCCCCCCCACGGGAGGGTCTGGTGGAAACACCATATATTTT
CASSPPTGGSGGNTIYF
>.|.|TRBV18|TRBJ1-1
TGTGCCAGCTCACAATCTCAGACAGAAACTGAAGCTTTCTTT
CASSQSQTETEAFF
>.|.|TRBV4-3|TRBJ2-7
TGCGCCAGCAGCCAACGCCTACAGACAGGCGCCAATGGGGTTTACGAGCAGTACTTC
CASSQRLQTGANGVYEQYF
>.|.|TRBV25-1|TRBJ1-2
TGTGCCAGCAACACAAATAATATGCGGGGCTACACCTTC
CASNTNNMRGYTF
>few|TRBD1|TRBV29-1|TRBJ1-2
TGCAGCGACACAGGGGCCTATGGCTACACCTTC
CSDTGAYGYTF
>few|.|TRBV4-3|TRBJ1-6
TGCGCCAGCAGCCAAGAGGGGGAGGCAGGAGTTTATAATTCACCCCTCCACTTT
CASSQEGEAGVYNSPLHF
>.|TRBD1|TRBV27|TRBJ1-2
TGTGCCAGCAGTTCACGAGGGGGCGTCTACACCTTC
CASSSRGGVYTF
>once|TRBD1|TRBV28|TRBJ1-5
TGTGCCAGCAGGTTGACAGGGGGCAATCAGCCCCAGCATTTT
CASRLTGGNQPQHF
>.|TRBD1|TRBV7-7|TRBJ2-7
TGTGCTAGCAGCTTTGGACAGGGCCACGAGCAGTACTTC
CASSFGQGHEQYF
>.|.|TRBV11-2|TRBJ2-5
TGTGCCAGCAGCACCGTTGCGGGGACGCAAGAGACCCAGTACTTC
CASSTVAGTQETQYF
>few|TRBD1|TRBV11-2|TRBJ1-2
TGTGCCAGCAGCCCCCCGATCGTCTCAGGGGGTAAAAACTATGGCTACACCTTC
CASSPPIVSGGKNYGYTF
>.|.|TRBV6-4|TRBJ1-6
TGTGCCAGCAAGTCCTCAGCTGCCTGGGAGTCACCCCTCCACTTT
CASKSSAAWESPLHF
>few|TRBD1|TRBV7-9|TRBJ1-1
TGTGCCAGCAGCTTGCCAGGGGGCGGCACTGAAGCTTTCTTT
CASSLPGGGTEAFF
>.|.|TRBV10-3|TRBJ2-7
TGTGCCATCGGGTCTGCGGAGCGATTAACCTACGAGCAGTACTTC
CAIGSAERLTYEQYF
>.|.|TRBV6-5|TRBJ2-1
TGTGCCAGCAGTTACCTGGGCAGCAGCTCCTACAATGAGCAGTTCTTC
CASSYLGSSSYNEQFF
>.|.|TRBV18|TRBJ1-1
TGTGCCAGCTCACTTCAAGACACTGAAGCTTTCTTT
CASSLQDTEAFF
>.|TRBD1|TRBV29-1|TRBJ2-5
TGCAGCGTTGAAGGGACAGGACTGCCGGGAGAGACCCAGTACTTC
CSVEGTGLPGETQYF
>.|.|TRBV5-4|TRBJ2-7
TGTGCCAGCAGCTTGGATGCAGCATCCTACGAGCAGTACTTC
CASSLDAASYEQYF
>.|TRBD1|TRBV5-1|TRBJ1-2
TGCGCCAGCAGCTTGGGGGGACAGCTTAATTATGGCTACACCTTC
CASSLGGQLNYGYTF
>few|.|TRBV7-2|TRBJ1-3
TGTGCCAGCAGCTTAGCATGGGGGCAAGGAAACACCATATATTTT
CASSLAWGQGNTIYF
>.|.|TRBV2|TRBJ1-1
TGTGCCAGCAGCGTCAGACTAAACACTGAAGCTTTCTTT
CASSVRLNTEAFF
>.|.|TRBV7-2|TRBJ2-1
TGTGCCAGCAGTCAAGCAGGCCCCCATACCTACAATGAGCAGTTCTTC
CASSQAGPHTYNEQFF
>.|.|TRBV9|TRBJ1-2
TGTGCCTCCGGAAACTTGGGGCGTTATGGCTACACCTTC
CASGNLGRYGYTF
>.|.|TRBV6-5|TRBJ2-5
TGTGCCAGCAGAAAGCGGAGGCAAGAGACCCAGTACTTC
CASRKRRQETQYF
>.|.|TRBV27|TRBJ1-5
TGTGCCAGCAGTCCACTCCTACCGACGTCAGGAATAGGCCATCAGCCCCAGCATTTT
CASSPLLPTSGIGHQPQHF
>.|TRBD2|TRBV19|TRBJ2-3
TGTGCCAGTAGTATAGGTAGGACTAGCGGGGGGGCCGTCACAGATACGCAGTATTTT
CASSIGRTSGGAVTDTQYF
>.|.|TRBV18|TRBJ1-1
TGTGCCAGCTCACCAAGAACAGGTATGAACACTGAAGCTTTCTTT
CASSPRTGMNTEAFF
>.|TRBD1|TRBV5-1|TRBJ1-1
TGCGCCAGCAGCAATCCGGGACAGGGGAACACTGAAGCTTTCTTT
CASSNPGQGNTEAFF
>.|.|TRBV19|TRBJ1-1
TGTGCCAGTAGTATGGGATGGGGGGGCACTGAAGCTTTCTTT
CASSMGWGGTEAFF
>.|TRBD2|TRBV11-2|TRBJ2-2
TGTGCCAGCAGCTTAGTCGCGGGGGGTGGCACCGGGGAGCTGTTTTTT
CASSLVAGGGTGELFF